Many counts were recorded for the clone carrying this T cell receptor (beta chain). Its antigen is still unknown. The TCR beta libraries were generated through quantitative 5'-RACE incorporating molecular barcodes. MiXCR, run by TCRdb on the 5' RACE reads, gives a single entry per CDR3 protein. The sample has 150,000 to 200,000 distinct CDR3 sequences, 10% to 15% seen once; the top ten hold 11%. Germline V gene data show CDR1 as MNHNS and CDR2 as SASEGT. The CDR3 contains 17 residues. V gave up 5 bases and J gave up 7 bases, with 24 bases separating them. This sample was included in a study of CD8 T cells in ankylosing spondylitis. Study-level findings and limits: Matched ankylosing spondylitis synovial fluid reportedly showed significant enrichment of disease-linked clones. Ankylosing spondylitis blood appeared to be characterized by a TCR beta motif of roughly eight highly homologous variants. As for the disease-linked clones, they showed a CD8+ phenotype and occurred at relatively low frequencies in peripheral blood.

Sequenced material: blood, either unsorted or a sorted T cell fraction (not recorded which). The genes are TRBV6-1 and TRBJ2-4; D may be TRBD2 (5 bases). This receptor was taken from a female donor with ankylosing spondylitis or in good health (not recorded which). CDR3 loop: CASSPSRPGSPGNIQYF. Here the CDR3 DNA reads TGTGCCAGCAGTCCATCGCGACCGGGATCTCCTGGGAACATTCAGTACTTC.